Sequencing of this TCR beta chain was carried out in a study of OX40 agonist ivuxolimab in advanced cancers. Only in-frame clones appear in the TCRdb table, and some are missing; sequencing was by immunoSEQ multiplex PCR. The sample lists fewer than 55,000 clones; approximately 80% were seen once. Study outcomes and limitations: At 0.1 to 3.0 mg/kg and by week 6, CD4+ and CD8+ T cells in the blood had expanded clonally. Some patients without response likewise showed low normalized clonal expansion.

V gave up 5 bases and J gave up 7 bases; unmatched junction bases: 9. CDR1 and CDR2 from the germline V gene are MNHEY and SMNVEV (reference sequence). The CDR3 is made up of 15 amino acids. A note on this clone: Antigen unknown.

This receptor was obtained from an adult with an advanced solid tumor such as melanoma, head and neck, liver or kidney cancer. The material was CD4+ or CD8+ T cells sorted from blood, obtained in a trial of the OX40 agonist ivuxolimab. The chain is built from TRBV27 and TRBJ2-5; 11 bases line up with TRBD2. The CDR3 sequence: CASSVQTSGAGTQYF. CDR3 in DNA: TGTGCCAGCAGTGTCCAGACTAGCGGGGCTGGGACCCAGTACTTC.